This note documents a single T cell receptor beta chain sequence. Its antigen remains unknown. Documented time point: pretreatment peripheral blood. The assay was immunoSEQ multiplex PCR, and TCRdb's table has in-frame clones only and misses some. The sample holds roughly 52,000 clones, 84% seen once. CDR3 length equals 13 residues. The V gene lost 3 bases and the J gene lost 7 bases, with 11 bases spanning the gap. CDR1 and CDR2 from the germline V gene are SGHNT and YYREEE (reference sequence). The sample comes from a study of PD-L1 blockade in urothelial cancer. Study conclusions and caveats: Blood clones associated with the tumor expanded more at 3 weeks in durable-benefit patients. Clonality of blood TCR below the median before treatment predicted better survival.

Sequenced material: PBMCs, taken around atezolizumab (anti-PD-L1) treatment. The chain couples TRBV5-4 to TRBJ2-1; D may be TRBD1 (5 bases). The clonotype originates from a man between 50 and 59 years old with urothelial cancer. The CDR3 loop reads CASSSTEGNEQFF. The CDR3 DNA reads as TGTGCCAGCAGCTCGACAGAAGGGAATGAGCAGTTCTTC.